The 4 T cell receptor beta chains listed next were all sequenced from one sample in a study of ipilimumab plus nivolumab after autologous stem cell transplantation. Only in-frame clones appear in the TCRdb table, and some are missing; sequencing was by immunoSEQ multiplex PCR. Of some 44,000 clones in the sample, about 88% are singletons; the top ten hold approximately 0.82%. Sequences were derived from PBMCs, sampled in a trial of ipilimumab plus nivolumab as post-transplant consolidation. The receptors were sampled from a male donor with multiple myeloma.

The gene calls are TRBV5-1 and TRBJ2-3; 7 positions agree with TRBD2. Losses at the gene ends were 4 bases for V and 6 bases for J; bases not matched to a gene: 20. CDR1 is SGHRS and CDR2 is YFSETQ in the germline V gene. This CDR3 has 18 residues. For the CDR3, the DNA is TGCGCCAGCAGCCTCCGGCTCGGTGGGGGAGGGCCAGGGGATACGCAGTATTTT. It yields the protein CASSLRLGGGGPGDTQYF.

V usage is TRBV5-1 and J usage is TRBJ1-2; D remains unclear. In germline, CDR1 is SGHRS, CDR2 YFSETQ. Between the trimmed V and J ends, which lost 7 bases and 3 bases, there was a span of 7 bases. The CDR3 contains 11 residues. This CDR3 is CASEGYYGYTF. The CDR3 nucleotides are TGCGCCAGCGAAGGTTACTATGGCTACACCTTC. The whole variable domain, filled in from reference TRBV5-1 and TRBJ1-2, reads KAGVTQTPRYLIKTRGQQVTLSCSPISGHRSVSWYQQTPGQGLQFLFEYFSETQRNKGNFPGRFSGRQFSNSRSEMNVSTLELGDSALYLCASEGYYGYTFGSGTRLTVV.

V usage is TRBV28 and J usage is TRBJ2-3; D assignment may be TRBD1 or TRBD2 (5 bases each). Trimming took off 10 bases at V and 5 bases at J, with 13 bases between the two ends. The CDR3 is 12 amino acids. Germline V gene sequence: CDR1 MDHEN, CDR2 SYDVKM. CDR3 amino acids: CATIGGGDTQYF. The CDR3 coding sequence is TGTGCCACCATTGGTGGGGGAGATACGCAGTATTTT.

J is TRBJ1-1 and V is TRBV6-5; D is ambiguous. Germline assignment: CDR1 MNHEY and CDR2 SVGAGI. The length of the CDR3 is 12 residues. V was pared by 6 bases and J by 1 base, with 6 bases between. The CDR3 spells CASRPGNTEAFF. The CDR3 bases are TGTGCCAGCAGACCAGGGAACACTGAAGCTTTCTTT.